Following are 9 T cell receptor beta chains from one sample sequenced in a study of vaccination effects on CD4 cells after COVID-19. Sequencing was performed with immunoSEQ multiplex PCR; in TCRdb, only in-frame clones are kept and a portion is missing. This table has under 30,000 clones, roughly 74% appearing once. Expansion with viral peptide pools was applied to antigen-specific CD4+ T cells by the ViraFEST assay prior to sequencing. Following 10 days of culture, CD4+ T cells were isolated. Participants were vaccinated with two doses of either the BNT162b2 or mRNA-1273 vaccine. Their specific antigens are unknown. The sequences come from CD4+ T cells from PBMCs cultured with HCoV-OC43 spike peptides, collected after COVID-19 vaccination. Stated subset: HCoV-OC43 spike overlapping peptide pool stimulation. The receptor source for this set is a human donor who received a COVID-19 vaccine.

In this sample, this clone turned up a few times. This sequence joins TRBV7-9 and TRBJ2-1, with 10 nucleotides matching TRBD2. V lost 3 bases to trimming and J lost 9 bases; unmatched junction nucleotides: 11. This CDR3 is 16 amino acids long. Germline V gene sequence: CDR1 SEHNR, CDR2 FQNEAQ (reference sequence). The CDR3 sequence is CASSLLLAGLFGEQFF. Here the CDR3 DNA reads TGTGCCAGCAGCTTGTTACTAGCGGGGCTATTCGGTGAGCAGTTCTTC.

CDR3 residues: CASSSPTDYTIYF. CDR3 coding DNA: TGCGCCAGCAGCTCCCCGACAGACTACACCATATATTTT. The rearrangement links TRBV5-1 to TRBJ1-3, with D perhaps TRBD1 (5 bases). From germline, CDR1 is SGHRS and CDR2 YFSETQ. V lost 3 bases to trimming and J lost 8 bases, with 12 bases between them. CDR3 length equals 13 residues.

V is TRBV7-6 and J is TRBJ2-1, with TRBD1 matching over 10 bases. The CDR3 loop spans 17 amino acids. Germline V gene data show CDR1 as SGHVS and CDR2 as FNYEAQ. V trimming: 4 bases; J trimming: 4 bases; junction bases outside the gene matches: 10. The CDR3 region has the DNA TGTGCCAGCAGCTGGGACAGGGGAGGATTAAAGTACAATGAGCAGTTCTTC. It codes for CASSWDRGGLKYNEQFF.

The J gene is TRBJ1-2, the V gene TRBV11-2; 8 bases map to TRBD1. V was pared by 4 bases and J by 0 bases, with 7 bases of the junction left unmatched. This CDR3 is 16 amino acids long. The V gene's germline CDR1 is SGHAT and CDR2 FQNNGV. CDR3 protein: CASSSLRTGTNYGYTF. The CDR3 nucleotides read TGTGCCAGCAGCTCTCTGAGGACAGGGACTAACTATGGCTACACCTTC.

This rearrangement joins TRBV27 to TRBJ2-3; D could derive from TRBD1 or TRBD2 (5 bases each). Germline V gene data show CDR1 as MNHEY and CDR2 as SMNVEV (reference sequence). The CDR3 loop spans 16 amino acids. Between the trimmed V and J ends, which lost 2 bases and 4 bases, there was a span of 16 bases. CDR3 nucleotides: TGTGCCAGCAGTTTAATGGGGGTGTCGAGGGCAGATACGCAGTATTTT. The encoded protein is CASSLMGVSRADTQYF.

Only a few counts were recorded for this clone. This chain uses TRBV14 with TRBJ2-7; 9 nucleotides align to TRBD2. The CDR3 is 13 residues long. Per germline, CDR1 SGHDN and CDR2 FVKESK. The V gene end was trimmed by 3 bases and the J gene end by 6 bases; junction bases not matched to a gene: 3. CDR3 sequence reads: CASSQNSGGEQYF. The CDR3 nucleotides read TGTGCCAGCAGCCAGAATAGCGGGGGCGAGCAGTACTTC.

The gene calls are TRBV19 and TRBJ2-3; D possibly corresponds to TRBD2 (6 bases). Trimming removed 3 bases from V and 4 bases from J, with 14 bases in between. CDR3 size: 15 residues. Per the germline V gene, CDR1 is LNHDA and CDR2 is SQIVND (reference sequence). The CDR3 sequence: CASSIWGGNADTQYF. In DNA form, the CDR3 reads TGTGCCAGTAGTATTTGGGGCGGGAACGCAGATACGCAGTATTTT.

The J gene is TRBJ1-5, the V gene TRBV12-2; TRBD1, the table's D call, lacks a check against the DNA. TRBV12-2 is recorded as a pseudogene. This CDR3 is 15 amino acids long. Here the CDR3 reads CASRETGTKNQPQHF. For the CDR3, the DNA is TGTGCAAGTCGCGAGACCGGGACAAAAAATCAGCCCCAGCATTTT.

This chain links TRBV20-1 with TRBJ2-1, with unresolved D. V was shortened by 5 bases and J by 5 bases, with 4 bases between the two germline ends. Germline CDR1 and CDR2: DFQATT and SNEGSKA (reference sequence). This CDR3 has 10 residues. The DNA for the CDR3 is TGCAGTGCTCTACACAATGAGCAGTTCTTC. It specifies CSALHNEQFF.